This entry lists 24 T cell receptor beta chains sequenced from one sample in a study of control samples from healthy donors and cancer patients. The table came from immunoSEQ multiplex PCR; TCRdb's copy has only in-frame clones and leaves some out. In the table there are approximately 87,000 clones, 85% to 90% of which are singletons. The sequencing sample was made of blood. Receptors originate from a woman aged 45 to 65 in good health.

The chain is built from TRBV4-3 and TRBJ2-1; TRBD2 matches at 8 bases. Looked up from germline, CDR1 is LGHNA and CDR2 is YSLEER. Germline trimming cut 3 bases from V and 9 bases from J; bases unmatched to any gene: 13. This CDR3 contains 16 residues. The CDR3 reads CASSHGGLDGGTEQFF. In nucleotides, the CDR3 is TGCGCCAGCAGCCACGGGGGACTAGATGGTGGGACTGAGCAGTTCTTC.

CDR3: CASSFLSGRNGEQYF. The DNA for the CDR3 is TGTGCCAGCAGCTTCTTAAGCGGGAGGAACGGCGAGCAGTACTTC. The J gene is TRBJ2-7, the V gene TRBV7-8, with 9 positions matching TRBD2. The CDR3 is 15 amino acids. Germline V gene data show CDR1 as SGHVS and CDR2 as FQNEAQ. J was trimmed by 6 bases and V by 3 bases; bases with no gene match: 9.

This rearrangement joins TRBV2 to TRBJ1-5; D not certain. Germline CDR1 and CDR2: SNHLY and FYNNEI. CDR3 length: 14 residues. V was pared by 3 bases and J by 1 base, with 7 bases between. The CDR3 here is CASSEGTSNQPQHF. CDR3 nucleotides: TGTGCCAGCAGTGAGGGAACCAGCAATCAGCCCCAGCATTTT.

This rearrangement joins TRBV5-1 to TRBJ2-2, with D unclear. This CDR3 comprises 14 residues. Germline-derived CDR1 and CDR2 are SGHRS and YFSETQ. V gave up 0 bases and J gave up 3 bases, with 6 bases separating them. The CDR3, as DNA: TGCGCCAGCAGCTTGGCCTCAGACACCGGGGAGCTGTTTTTT. Its translation is CASSLASDTGELFF. The whole variable domain, remainder taken from reference TRBV5-1 and TRBJ2-2, is KAGVTQTPRYLIKTRGQQVTLSCSPISGHRSVSWYQQTPGQGLQFLFEYFSETQRNKGNFPGRFSGRQFSNSRSEMNVSTLELGDSALYLCASSLASDTGELFFGEGSRLTVL.

V usage is TRBV10-1 and J usage is TRBJ2-4, with 7 bases matching TRBD1. Germline V gene lookup returns CDR1 WNHNN and CDR2 SYGVQD (reference sequence). The CDR3 sequence is 13 residues long. The CDR3 sequence is CAWTGEAKNIQYF. DNA of the CDR3: TGCGCTTGGACAGGCGAGGCCAAAAACATTCAGTACTTC.

The rearrangement joins TRBV29-1 to TRBJ1-1; TRBD1 is a possible D gene (5 bases). This CDR3 region has 14 residues. Trimming left V 3 bases short and J 0 bases short, with 11 bases between. From germline, CDR1 is SQVTM and CDR2 ANQGSEA. In DNA form, the CDR3 reads TGCAGCGTTGATGACAGCGGTATGAACACTGAAGCTTTCTTT. Its translation: CSVDDSGMNTEAFF.

This clone was seen just once. V and J are TRBV14 and TRBJ2-7; TRBD2 might be the D (5 bases). V lost 1 base and J 8 bases, leaving 12 bases between the germline ends. The CDR3 sequence is 13 residues long. From germline, CDR1 is SGHDN and CDR2 FVKESK. The chain's CDR3 is CASSQGGFLKQYF. The CDR3 nucleotides are TGTGCCAGCAGCCAAGGCGGGTTTCTAAAGCAGTACTTC.

The chain's CDR3 is CASRPSSYEQYF. The CDR3, as DNA: TGTGCCAGCAGGCCCAGTTCCTACGAGCAGTACTTC. The chain has TRBV2 and TRBJ2-7; D is unclear. V was clipped by 6 bases and J by 1 base, with 7 bases between them. CDR1 is SNHLY and CDR2 is FYNNEI in the germline V gene. This CDR3 has 12 amino acids.

This clone was seen just once. J is TRBJ2-7 and V is TRBV28; tentatively, D is TRBD1 (5 bases). The CDR3 is made up of 16 amino acids. V lost 4 bases and J 2 bases, leaving 18 bases between the germline ends. Germline V CDR1 and CDR2: MDHEN, SYDVKM. CDR3 sequence (DNA): TGTGCCAGCAGTTACAAGGGGCCGGTGAACGCCTACGAGCAGTACTTC. Its protein product is CASSYKGPVNAYEQYF.

V gene TRBV7-8 combines with J gene TRBJ1-4; possibly TRBD1 for D (6 bases). The germline CDR1 and CDR2 sequences are SGHVS and FQNEAQ. The ends were cut back, 8 bases at V and 0 bases at J, with 19 bases in the middle. The CDR3 length is 17 residues. The CDR3 DNA sequence: TGTGCCAGCTCCCGAGGCGGGACACCCCCAACTAATGAAAAACTGTTTTTT. This translates into CASSRGGTPPTNEKLFF.

This sequence joins TRBV7-2 and TRBJ1-6; no clear D. The CDR3 runs to 12 residues. Germline CDR1 SGHTA, CDR2 FQGNSA. The V end lost 5 bases, the J end lost 9 bases, and 8 bases lay between the germline ends. The CDR3 DNA sequence: TGTGCCAGCAGCCCCTATTCTTCACCCCTCCACTTT. Its protein is CASSPYSSPLHF.

The chain carries TRBV4-2 and TRBJ2-1, with 7 bases matching TRBD2. The CDR3 is 15 amino acids. The V segment lost 3 bases and the J segment 5 bases; nucleotides outside the gene matches: 7. Germline values: CDR1 LGHNA, CDR2 YNFKEQ. The CDR3 DNA sequence: TGTGCCAGCAGCCAGAACGCGGGAGCCAACAATGAGCAGTTCTTC. It encodes CASSQNAGANNEQFF.

The CDR3 coding sequence is TGTGCCAGCAGTTACTCGGGGGAGACCCAGTACTTC. It is translated as CASSYSGETQYF. This chain uses TRBV6-2 or TRBV6-3 with TRBJ2-5, with D unclear. Trimming stripped 0 bases from V and 5 bases from J, with 4 bases between. This CDR3 has 12 amino acids. Germline CDR1 is MNHEY and CDR2 is SVGEGT.

The rearrangement links TRBV5-1 to TRBJ1-6; the D is unclear. The germline gives CDR1 SGHRS, CDR2 YFSETQ. Trimming shortened V by 0 bases and J by 7 bases, and 2 bases separated the two germline ends. The CDR3 covers 12 residues. The CDR3 spells CASSLGNSPLHF. In DNA, the CDR3 is TGCGCCAGCAGCTTGGGGAATTCACCCCTCCACTTT.

V and J are TRBV18 and TRBJ2-3; no reliable D call. Trimming left V 1 base short and J 6 bases short, with 8 bases between. Germline values: CDR1 KGHSH, CDR2 LQKENI. The length of the CDR3 is 13 residues. CDR3 amino acids: CASSPQNGDTQYF. The CDR3 DNA reads as TGTGCCAGCTCACCACAAAACGGGGATACGCAGTATTTT.

The V and J genes are TRBV6-6 and TRBJ1-6; no firm D call. The CDR3 contains 12 residues. The V gene's germline CDR1 is MNHNY and CDR2 SVGAGI (reference sequence). V lost 2 bases to trimming and J lost 8 bases, with 4 bases between them. CDR3 nucleotide sequence: TGTGCCAGCAGTTACCAGGATTCACCCCTCCACTTT. Amino acid sequence: CASSYQDSPLHF.

CDR3 residues: CATSRETGGSYGYTF. CDR3 sequence (DNA): TGTGCCACCAGCAGAGAGACAGGGGGAAGCTATGGCTACACCTTC. V usage is TRBV15 and J usage is TRBJ1-2; the match to TRBD1 covers 9 bases. This CDR3 has 15 residues. V trimming: 0 bases; J trimming: 4 bases; junction bases outside the gene matches: 3. Germline lookup yields CDR1 LNHNV and CDR2 YYDKDF (reference sequence).

The V call is TRBV5-5, the J call TRBJ2-7; D gene ambiguous. V was clipped by 1 base and J by 2 bases, with 10 bases between them. The germline V gene has CDR1 SGHKS and CDR2 YYEKEE (reference sequence). The CDR3 is made up of 14 amino acids. CDR3 nucleotides: TGTGCCAGCAGCTTGCGGCCCCCCACCTACGAGCAGTACTTC. It yields the protein CASSLRPPTYEQYF.

J is TRBJ2-1 and V is TRBV7-2, with 11 bases that match TRBD2. Trimming removed 1 base from V and 4 bases from J; junction bases left unmatched: 3. Germline CDR1 and CDR2: SGHTA and FQGNSA. CDR3 length: 16 residues. This CDR3 reads CASSLEGLAAYNEQFF. The CDR3 nucleotides are TGTGCCAGCAGCTTAGAGGGACTAGCGGCGTACAATGAGCAGTTCTTC.

This clone occurred a few times. The chain uses TRBV4-3 and TRBJ2-3, with D unresolved. This CDR3 is 16 amino acids long. Germline-derived CDR1 and CDR2 are LGHNA and YSLEER. Trimming took 1 base from V and 7 from J, leaving 18 bases between them. The CDR3 DNA follows: TGCGCCAGCAGCCAAGCAGTGGTGGGAAATCGAAATACGCAGTATTTT. Encoded protein: CASSQAVVGNRNTQYF.

The chain couples TRBV5-1 to TRBJ1-3, with TRBD1 matching 11 bases. V lost 2 bases to trimming and J lost 9 bases; unmatched junction nucleotides: 4. CDR1 is SGHRS and CDR2 is YFSETQ in the germline V gene. The CDR3 loop spans 14 amino acids. The CDR3 DNA reads as TGCGCCAGCAGCTTAGACGGGACAGGGGGCACCATATATTTT. It codes for CASSLDGTGGTIYF.

The V gene is TRBV7-8, the J gene TRBJ2-7, with D perhaps matching TRBD1 or TRBD2 (6 bases each). Germline lookup yields CDR1 SGHVS and CDR2 FQNEAQ. This CDR3 is built from 13 residues. Trimming pared 3 bases from V and 4 bases from J, leaving 10 bases between. The CDR3 protein is CASSFLGGYEQYF. The CDR3 DNA reads as TGTGCCAGCAGCTTCCTAGGGGGGTACGAGCAGTACTTC.

The chain recombines TRBV6-1 with TRBJ1-4; D is ambiguous. Germline lookup yields CDR1 MNHNS and CDR2 SASEGT. CDR3 size: 13 residues. V shed 2 bases and J shed 7 bases, with 8 bases lying between them. Written as DNA, the CDR3 is TGTGCCAGCAGTGAATTGGAACGTGAAAAACTGTTTTTT. It codes for CASSELEREKLFF.

This chain uses TRBV29-1 with TRBJ1-1; no definite D call. V was shortened by 1 base and J by 4 bases, with 7 bases between the two germline ends. This CDR3 has 12 residues. Germline values: CDR1 SQVTM, CDR2 ANQGSEA. The CDR3 DNA follows: TGCAGCGTTGAAGGGGCGGGCACTGAAGCTTTCTTT. Translating gives CSVEGAGTEAFF. Full variable domain (remainder filled in from reference TRBV29-1 and TRBJ1-1): SAVISQKPSRDICQRGTSLTIQCQVDSQVTMMFWYRQQPGQSLTLIATANQGSEATYESGFVIDKFPISRPNLTFSTLTVSNMSPEDSSIYLCSVEGAGTEAFFGQGTRLTVV.